This T cell receptor (beta chain) stems from a study of blood T cell repertoires in COVID-19. Study-level information: The United States, Italy and Spain supplied acute and convalescent COVID-19 samples. Nucleic acid was either cDNA or gDNA, and it came from T cells, B-cell-depleted T cells, or PBMCs.

Seattle cases were enrolled at active infection and followed longitudinally. Data came from immunoSEQ multiplex PCR; TCRdb stores just in-frame clones and leaves some out. The sample shows some 520,000 clones, 89% of them seen only once. There are 13 residues in the CDR3. V was pared by 2 bases and J by 4 bases, with 1 base of the junction left unmatched. Germline V gene lookup returns CDR1 MGHDK and CDR2 SYGVNS. Sequenced input: peripheral blood. The receptor was isolated from a man younger than 35 with COVID-19, enrolled during active disease. V gene TRBV25-1 combines with J gene TRBJ2-5, with 7 bases fitting TRBD2. CDR3 residues: CASSEIAGETQYF. CDR3 nucleotides: TGTGCCAGCAGTGAAATAGCGGGAGAGACCCAGTACTTC.